This T cell receptor beta chain was captured in a study of T cells in Graves' hyperthyroidism and ophthalmopathy. RNA transcripts provided the source from which TCR beta CDR3 regions were amplified. When the TCR CDR3 underwent first-round RT-PCR, the HTBI primer set was used. TCRdb processed the multiplex PCR reads anew with MiXCR; each CDR3 protein has one entry. Of 560,000 or so distinct CDR3 sequences in the sample, about 43% were seen once. In germline, CDR1 is SGHVS, CDR2 FNYEAQ. CDR3 length: 15 amino acids. V lost 5 bases, J lost 0 bases, and 11 bases lay in between. This clonotype was recorded a few times. The antigen remains undetermined. Study-wide results and limits: The authors' 13 V-J model separated ophthalmopathy from stable hyperthyroidism.

When ophthalmopathy did not progress within 18 months, Graves' hyperthyroidism was considered stable. The chain links TRBV7-6 to TRBJ1-3; D is perhaps TRBD1 (5 bases). The clonotype was recovered from a woman between 18 and 30 years old with Graves' hyperthyroidism. Sequencing was performed on peripheral blood or thyroid tissue (not recorded which). The CDR3 spells CASSAQGLSGNTIYF. The CDR3 DNA reads TGTGCCAGCAGCGCGCAGGGACTCTCTGGAAACACCATATATTTT.